The clone carrying this T cell receptor beta chain was found once. Antigen specificity is unknown. A read error likely explains this, since a far larger clone differs by one base. Other DNA sequences in the sample encode the same CDR3. Germline V gene data show CDR1 as MDHEN and CDR2 as SYDVKM. V trimming: 6 bases; J trimming: 2 bases; junction bases outside the gene matches: 6. The CDR3 totals 14 residues. The entry originates in a study of shared clonotypes between healthy human individuals. Study details: Those who served as donors were two women and a few men between the ages of 18 and 49.

Findings of the study overall: Depth of sequencing was expected to influence donor clonotype sharing.

The assay was run at deep level. Unsorted PBMC replicate PCRs drew on about 0.3 ug DNA, representing tens of thousands of T cell genomes. TCRdb keeps only in-frame clones here, not all; method: immunoSEQ multiplex PCR. The repertoire includes about half a million clones, over 70% of them detected once, and roughly 12% sits in the top ten. The TCR sequence derives from a middle-aged woman in good health. Some clones in this sample may be carry-over from other donors' samples. This chain uses TRBV28 with TRBJ1-1; TRBD1 aligns across 7 bases. The sequenced sample consisted of PBMCs. The chain's CDR3 is CASRVGQTNTEAFF. The CDR3 nucleotides read TGTGCCAGCAGGGTGGGACAGACTAACACTGAAGCTTTCTTT.